The 7 T cell receptor beta chains below were found in one sample sequenced in a study of blood T cell repertoires in COVID-19. The assay was immunoSEQ multiplex PCR, and TCRdb's table has in-frame clones only and misses some. This sample has 200,000 to 250,000 clones; around 80% occur once, and the top ten carry just under 20%. The sequenced material came from peripheral blood. These receptors were collected from a man aged 25 to 40 with active or convalescent COVID-19.

The chain is built from TRBV3-1 (or the pseudogene TRBV3-2) and TRBJ2-1, with TRBD1 identical over 7 bases. The CDR3 is 16 residues long. In germline, CDR1 is LGHDT, CDR2 YNNKEL (reference sequence). After removal of 4 bases from V and 2 bases from J, the junction contained 8 bases not matched to a gene. The CDR3 protein is CASSRRQGTTYNEQFF. Here the CDR3 DNA reads TGTGCCAGCAGCCGCCGACAGGGAACAACCTACAATGAGCAGTTCTTC.

J is TRBJ2-1 and V is TRBV3-1 (or the pseudogene TRBV3-2); possible D gene TRBD1, 5 bases. CDR3 size: 17 residues. The V and J ends lost 3 bases and 6 bases respectively, with 21 bases between them. The V gene's germline CDR1 is LGHDT and CDR2 YNNKEL (reference sequence). CDR3: CASSQIQGGRVVNEQFF. As DNA, the CDR3 is TGTGCCAGCAGCCAGATTCAGGGTGGTCGCGTAGTCAATGAGCAGTTCTTC.

The CDR3 loop is CASTWRQAQETQYF. The CDR3 DNA follows: TGTGCCAGCACCTGGAGACAGGCACAAGAGACCCAGTACTTC. The chain couples TRBV7-9 to TRBJ2-5; D is perhaps TRBD1 (6 bases). In germline, CDR1 is SEHNR, CDR2 FQNEAQ (reference sequence). The CDR3 is made up of 14 amino acids. The V end was cut by 7 bases, the J end by 2 bases, with 14 bases between.

This sequence joins TRBV7-2 and TRBJ2-6; 7 nucleotides line up with TRBD1. Germline V gene sequence: CDR1 SGHTA, CDR2 FQGNSA. Trimming cost V 1 base and J 3 bases; bases outside gene matches: 6. The CDR3 contains 17 residues. The CDR3 DNA reads TGTGCCAGCAGCTTAGTGGGCAGGGGGAGTGGGGCCAACGTCCTGACTTTC. It encodes CASSLVGRGSGANVLTF.

Only one count was recorded for this clone. The chain joins TRBV18 to TRBJ2-1; 8 bases agree with TRBD2. After removal of 0 bases from V and 1 base from J, the junction contained 2 bases not matched to a gene. The germline V gene has CDR1 KGHSH and CDR2 LQKENI. The CDR3 sequence is 16 residues long. CDR3 loop: CASSPPASGSYNEQFF. The CDR3 DNA reads TGTGCCAGCTCACCACCGGCTAGCGGGTCCTACAATGAGCAGTTCTTC.

The V gene is TRBV28, the J gene TRBJ1-2; TRBD1 aligns across 11 bases. J gave up 6 bases and V 7 bases, and 16 bases lay outside the gene matches. The CDR3 totals 17 residues. Germline CDR1 reads MDHEN; CDR2 reads SYDVKM. In DNA, the CDR3 is TGTGCCAGCACTTCAGGACAGGGGGCAGGATTTGGGCATGGCTACACCTTC. Protein product: CASTSGQGAGFGHGYTF.

The chain links TRBV7-9 to TRBJ1-3, with 8 bases that match TRBD1. V was clipped by 5 bases and J by 5 bases; unmatched bases: 11. Germline CDR1 is SEHNR and CDR2 is FQNEAQ (reference sequence). This CDR3 comprises 16 residues. The CDR3 loop reads CASSTDRGGSRNTIYF. DNA of the CDR3: TGTGCCAGCAGCACTGACAGGGGAGGTTCTAGAAACACCATATATTTT.